This record concerns one T cell receptor beta chain sequence. Its antigen target is currently unknown. It has no much larger one-base neighbor in the sample; base qualities were not kept. This sample is drawn from a study of blood T cell repertoires in COVID-19 (dated by TCRdb to between 2020 and 2021). Regarding the complete study: Samples from collaborators originated in the United States, Italy and Spain and spanned both the acute and convalescent phases of COVID-19. Where available, HLA class I and class II types were obtained from metadata supplied by the sample provider rather than from assay-based typing. Samples were obtained from the ongoing ImmuneRACE study (first 160 participants) and from 1,254 subjects provided by 6 global collaborators. The repertoires were released in a freely available public database meant as a resource for research on the immune response to SARS-CoV-2. The prospective study material was composed of cDNA or gDNA derived from T cells, B-cell-depleted T cells, or PBMCs. The sample metadata nearly always contained a de-identified subject ID, COVID-19 status, age in years and sex. The dataset comprised deeply sampled blood TCRbeta repertoires from subjects exposed to, actively infected with, or recovered from COVID-19. General conclusions and limits of the study: How much clinical and demographic metadata was included differed by source and by participant, and the metadata was provided uncurated.

The CDR3 goes from the cysteine to the phenylalanine over 17 residues. The read is trimmed to its CDR3 DNA, 51 bases read in frame from base 1. CDR1 SEHNR and CDR2 FQNEAQ were looked up in the germline V gene (reference sequence). Trimming leaves V shorter by 1 base and J shorter by 3 bases, with the junction holding 4 bases beyond the gene matches. TCRbeta CDR3 regions were amplified from genomic DNA using the immunoSEQ Assay, a bias-controlled multiplex PCR. In the authors' own workflow: The number of nucleated cells in each sample was estimated from the amplification of reference gene primers within the assay. To quantify the absolute abundance of each unique TCRbeta CDR3 rearrangement, sequence reads were collapsed and filtered. For each sample, productive Simpson clonality was calculated as the square root of Simpson's diversity index over productive rearrangements. The table comes from immuneACCESS by way of TCRdb, which keeps in-frame sequences with V and J called. Part of the clones is missing from these tables; in studies checked, under half for an unresolved V gene and the rest for unknown reasons. The D gene and trimming were derived from the DNA, and the V and J assignments and clone size from that table. The sample table shows 400,000 to 450,000 clones, and just over 85% are seen once. The ten largest clones add up to 1.4% of the sample.

Collaborating institutions collected whole blood in K2EDTA tubes following their own protocols. For TCRbeta analysis, collaborators shipped samples as frozen whole blood, isolated PBMCs, or DNA extracted from either of those sample types. The material sequenced was peripheral blood. The clonotype comes from a woman in her twenties or thirties with active or convalescent COVID-19. The chain links TRBV7-9 with TRBJ2-1, with 12 junctional bases fitting TRBD2. The CDR3 region reads CASSLGLAGGSYNEQFF. The DNA sequence follows: TGTGCCAGCAGCTTAGGGCTAGCGGGAGGGAGCTACAATGAGCAGTTCTTC.